These T cell receptor beta chains were read from a single sample in a study of T-cell memory formation after mild COVID-19. MiXCR was run by TCRdb on the 5' RACE reads, yielding one entry per CDR3 protein. Here the sample spans more than 75,000 distinct CDR3 sequences, around a quarter being singletons. The sequencing input was PBMCs or a T cell subset sorted from them (not recorded which). Receptor source: a man aged 18 to 30 who had mild COVID-19 (a few samples of this study predate the infection). Cell type and time point are not known. Both conserved end residues are part of each CDR3. A D gene is named only where the DNA matches it firmly. Rows give clone size only sometimes, using once, few, many, or a class for an expanded clone.

v_gene	abundance	j_gene	len	d_gene	CDR3aa	CDR3nt
TRBV15	few	TRBJ2-7	13	-	CATRWTGSYEQYF	TGTGCCACCAGGTGGACGGGGAGCTACGAGCAGTACTTC
TRBV28	few	TRBJ2-1	16	TRBD1	CASSLFRGQNFNEQFF	TGTGCCAGCAGTTTATTTAGGGGGCAAAATTTTAATGAGCAGTTCTTC
TRBV27	few	TRBJ1-3	16	TRBD1	CASSLSISQGLNTIYF	TGTGCCAGCAGTTTATCGATCTCACAGGGGCTAAACACCATATATTTT
TRBV5-1	-	TRBJ2-5	19	TRBD1	CASSLFPDRGRPLRETQYF	TGCGCCAGCAGCTTGTTCCCCGACAGGGGCAGGCCCCTGCGAGAGACCCAGTACTTC
TRBV6-5	few	TRBJ2-4	14	TRBD1	CASSYSGRGNIQYF	TGTGCCAGCAGTTACTCCGGCAGGGGGAACATTCAGTACTTC
TRBV7-9	-	TRBJ1-4	16	TRBD1	CASAPEDRGPNEKLFF	TGTGCCAGCGCCCCTGAAGACAGGGGTCCTAATGAAAAACTGTTTTTT
TRBV20-1	-	TRBJ2-1	16	TRBD2	CSARGRGLRGYNEQFF	TGCAGTGCTAGAGGGAGAGGTCTGCGGGGGTACAATGAGCAGTTCTTC
TRBV7-3	-	TRBJ2-5	15	TRBD2	CASSFDPAGEETQYF	TGTGCCAGCAGCTTTGACCCAGCGGGGGAAGAGACCCAGTACTTC
TRBV29-1	-	TRBJ2-3	14	-	CSVNWQASTDTQYF	TGCAGCGTAAATTGGCAGGCTAGCACAGATACGCAGTATTTT
TRBV3-1	-	TRBJ2-1	19	TRBD2	CASSQDVLAGVGSYNEQFF	TGTGCCAGCAGCCAAGATGTATTAGCGGGGGTAGGGTCCTACAATGAGCAGTTCTTC
TRBV29-1	few	TRBJ1-1	11	-	CSVEYGSEAFF	TGCAGCGTTGAATACGGCTCTGAAGCTTTCTTT
TRBV29-1	-	TRBJ2-5	14	-	CSVEDPRGWKTQYF	TGCAGCGTTGAAGATCCCCGGGGCTGGAAGACCCAGTACTTC
TRBV13	-	TRBJ2-5	14	-	CASSSGSGSGTQYF	TGTGCCAGCAGCTCCGGTTCAGGGTCCGGGACCCAGTACTTC